A single sample is the source of the 5 T cell receptor beta chains below, sequenced in a study of T cells in Graves' hyperthyroidism and ophthalmopathy. Amplification targeted TCR beta CDR3 regions from RNA transcripts. HTBI primers were the set used in a first-round RT-PCR of the TCR CDR3. TCRdb analysed the multiplex PCR reads with MiXCR anew, one entry per CDR3 protein. The table has about 270,000 distinct CDR3 sequences, 20% to 25% seen once. Sequenced input: blood. The origin of the receptors is a middle-aged man with Graves' hyperthyroidism that later progressed to Graves' ophthalmopathy.

This clonotype has ten or more counts. A much larger clonotype is one base distant, so this may be a read error. The J gene is TRBJ2-7, the V gene TRBV20-1, with 9 bases lining up with TRBD2. V shed 8 bases, J shed 3 bases, and the junction held 8 bases outside the gene matches. CDR1 and CDR2 (germline): DFQATT, SNEGSKA (reference sequence). This CDR3 is built from 13 residues. CDR3 coding DNA: TGCAGTACTACGCTAGCGGGGCGCTACGAGCAGTACTTC. Its translation: CSTTLAGRYEQYF.

This clonotype was found many times. This sequence joins TRBV12-5 and TRBJ1-5; 8 bases agree with TRBD1. The V and J ends lost 1 base and 7 bases, in that order; junction bases with no gene match: 6. Germline lookup yields CDR1 LGHNT and CDR2 FRNRAP. The CDR3 has 15 amino acids. The CDR3 loop reads CASGLDTGGRQPQHF. CDR3 nucleotide sequence: TGTGCTAGTGGTTTGGATACAGGGGGTAGGCAGCCCCAGCATTTT.

The J gene is TRBJ2-5, the V gene TRBV29-1, with 7 bases that match TRBD1. V was clipped by 4 bases and J by 4 bases; unmatched bases: 6. Germline loops: CDR1 SQVTM, CDR2 ANQGSEA. CDR3 length equals 13 residues. CDR3 bases: TGCAGCGTTGGGGTAGGGGGCGCAGAGACCCAGTACTTC. Amino acids: CSVGVGGAETQYF. Using reference TRBV29-1 and TRBJ2-5 for the parts outside the CDR3, the full variable domain is SAVISQKPSRDICQRGTSLTIQCQVDSQVTMMFWYRQQPGQSLTLIATANQGSEATYESGFVIDKFPISRPNLTFSTLTVSNMSPEDSSIYLCSVGVGGAETQYFGPGTRLLVL.

The V gene is TRBV15, the J gene TRBJ2-2; 8 bases agree with TRBD1. Trimming cost V 2 bases and J 6 bases; bases outside gene matches: 8. Germline-derived CDR1 and CDR2 are LNHNV and YYDKDF (reference sequence). This CDR3 contains 16 residues. CDR3 nucleotides: TGTGCCACCAGCAGAAATCAGGGGGCGCGGGCCGGGGAGCTGTTTTTT. Residues: CATSRNQGARAGELFF.

This clonotype was counted ten times or more. The gene calls are TRBV7-9 and TRBJ1-1; D unresolved. V was cut by 4 bases and J by 0 bases, with 9 bases left in between. Germline CDR1 reads SEHNR; CDR2 reads FQNEAQ (reference sequence). There are 14 residues in the CDR3. Here the CDR3 DNA reads TGTGCCAGCAGCTCCATCGGGGTGAACACTGAAGCTTTCTTT. Its protein product is CASSSIGVNTEAFF.